Below, 23 T cell receptor beta chains from the same sample are listed, as sequenced in a study of PD-L1 blockade in urothelial cancer. TCRdb's copy holds only in-frame clones and misses some; the assay was immunoSEQ multiplex PCR. The sample holds more than 70,000 clones, roughly nine tenths seen once. Source: PBMCs, taken around atezolizumab (anti-PD-L1) treatment. The receptors come from a man aged 55-75 years with urothelial cancer.

As for this clone: Other DNA sequences in the same sample also yield this CDR3. The V call is TRBV29-1, the J call TRBJ1-2; 9 nucleotides align to TRBD1. The CDR3 is 14 residues long. CDR1 and CDR2 from the germline V gene are SQVTM and ANQGSEA. Unmatched junction bases numbered 3, after V lost 0 bases and J lost 4 bases. The CDR3 loop is CSVEDRQGVYGYTF. In DNA form, the CDR3 reads TGCAGCGTTGAAGATCGACAGGGGGTCTATGGCTACACCTTC.

The CDR3 region has the DNA TGTGCCAGCAGTTTCCGACAGAATAGCAATCAGCCCCAGCATTTT. Its protein is CASSFRQNSNQPQHF. The V call is TRBV6-5, the J call TRBJ1-5; D is possibly TRBD1 (5 bases). Looked up from germline, CDR1 is MNHEY and CDR2 is SVGAGI. Trimming took off 4 bases at V and 0 bases at J, with 10 bases between the two ends. CDR3 length: 15 residues.

This sequence joins TRBV25-1 and TRBJ1-2, with 7 positions matching TRBD1. The CDR3 is 14 residues long. The V gene end was trimmed by 3 bases and the J gene end by 5 bases; junction bases not matched to a gene: 6. Germline V lookup: CDR1 MGHDK, CDR2 SYGVNS. The CDR3 DNA reads TGTGCCAGCAGTGAGGCCGGGACAGAATATGGCTACACCTTC. Translating it yields CASSEAGTEYGYTF.

CDR3 coding DNA: TGTGCCAGCGGAAGATTGACTAGTTCTTACGAGCAGTACTTC. The encoded protein is CASGRLTSSYEQYF. The V gene is TRBV27, the J gene TRBJ2-7, with D possibly TRBD2 on 6 matching bases. CDR3 length: 14 residues. Looked up from germline, CDR1 is MNHEY and CDR2 is SMNVEV (reference sequence). The V and J ends lost 8 bases and 4 bases respectively, with 18 bases between them.

A note on this clone: At one end the junction does not follow the germline gene, possibly because of a read error. Other DNA sequences of this sample code for an identical CDR3. CDR3 protein: CASSGSNDGELFF. DNA of the CDR3: TGCGCTAGCAGCGGGAGTAATGACGGGGAGCTGTTTTTT. This chain links TRBV5-1 with TRBJ2-2; 8 bases fit TRBD2. Per germline, CDR1 SGHRS and CDR2 YFSETQ. This CDR3 contains 13 residues.

The chain employs TRBV14 and TRBJ1-1, with unresolved D. The CDR3 contains 13 residues. Germline-derived CDR1 and CDR2 are SGHDN and FVKESK. The V and J ends lost 0 bases and 7 bases respectively, with 9 bases between them. The CDR3 is CASSQEGNREAFF. The DNA for the CDR3 is TGTGCCAGCAGCCAAGAGGGCAACCGTGAAGCTTTCTTT. The variable domain in full, with the rest retrieved from reference TRBV14 and TRBJ1-1, is EAGVTQFPSHSVIEKGQTVTLRCDPISGHDNLYWYRRVMGKEIKFLLHFVKESKQDESGMPNNRFLAERTGGTYSTLKVQPAELEDSGVYFCASSQEGNREAFFGQGTRLTVV.

This clone occurred once. The chain combines TRBV28 with TRBJ2-7; D gene uncertain. Germline V gene lookup returns CDR1 MDHEN and CDR2 SYDVKM. The CDR3 spans 13 residues. The ends were cut back, 2 bases at V and 0 bases at J, with 5 bases in the middle. DNA for the CDR3: TGTGCCAGCAGTTTACCAGGCTCCTACGAGCAGTACTTC. The encoded protein is CASSLPGSYEQYF.

For this clone: This sample also contains other DNA sequences that code for the same CDR3. J is TRBJ2-7 and V is TRBV18; D unresolved. The CDR3 is 12 amino acids. Trimming removed 3 bases at V and 0 bases at J, with 3 bases between. The germline V gene encodes CDR1 KGHSH and CDR2 LQKENI. CDR3 sequence (DNA): TGTGCCAGCTCACCTAGCTCCTACGAGCAGTACTTC. As protein: CASSPSSYEQYF.

This clone has a count of ten or more. The chain recombines TRBV6-5 with TRBJ1-1; TRBD1 might be the D (6 bases). The CDR3 sequence is 15 residues long. Trimming took off 0 bases at V and 4 bases at J, with 12 bases between the two ends. Germline assignment: CDR1 MNHEY and CDR2 SVGAGI. The CDR3 DNA reads TGTGCCAGCAGTTACTCAGCACGGGGGGCCACTGAAGCTTTCTTT. This codes for CASSYSARGATEAFF.

J is TRBJ2-3 and V is TRBV9; 11 nucleotides agree with TRBD2. There are 18 residues in the CDR3. Germline lookup yields CDR1 SGDLS and CDR2 YYNGEE. After removal of 0 bases from V and 1 base from J, the junction contained 7 bases not matched to a gene. CDR3 in DNA: TGTGCCAGCAGCGTAGAATCGCTAGCGGGGGGTCGCACAGATACGCAGTATTTT. Translation: CASSVESLAGGRTDTQYF.

The CDR3 DNA reads as TGTGCCAGCGGACTTTTAAGCGGGAGCGTCGAGCAGTACTTC. This codes for CASGLLSGSVEQYF. The chain couples TRBV28 to TRBJ2-7; 8 bases are a match to TRBD2. J was trimmed by 6 bases and V by 8 bases; bases with no gene match: 12. The germline CDR1 and CDR2 sequences are MDHEN and SYDVKM. This CDR3 is 14 amino acids long.

A few counts support this clone. The chain uses TRBV6-1 and TRBJ1-5; D is perhaps TRBD1 (6 bases). Trimming cost V 6 bases and J 6 bases, with 18 bases left between them. This CDR3 has 15 amino acids. Per germline, CDR1 MNHNS and CDR2 SASEGT. For the CDR3, the DNA is TGTGCCAGCAGCAACTGGATTAGGACAGCTCAGCCCCAGCATTTT. Protein sequence: CASSNWIRTAQPQHF.

V gene TRBV19 combines with J gene TRBJ2-3; 7 bases match TRBD2. The CDR3 loop spans 16 amino acids. V was clipped by 2 bases and J by 2 bases; unmatched bases: 7. Germline CDR1 is LNHDA and CDR2 is SQIVND (reference sequence). The CDR3 protein is CASSIRASGTTDTQYF. The CDR3 nucleotides are TGTGCCAGTAGTATAAGGGCTAGCGGAACCACAGATACGCAGTATTTT. Based on the CDR3 plus reference TRBV19 and TRBJ2-3, the full variable domain is DGGITQSPKYLFRKEGQNVTLSCEQNLNHDAMYWYRQDPGQGLRLIYYSQIVNDFQKGDIAEGYSVSREKKESFPLTVTSAQKNPTAFYLCASSIRASGTTDTQYFGPGTRLTVL.

This chain joins TRBV19 and TRBJ2-6; 7 bases are shared with TRBD1. The V gene end was trimmed by 4 bases and the J gene end by 1 base; junction bases not matched to a gene: 4. Germline values: CDR1 LNHDA, CDR2 SQIVND (reference sequence). CDR3 size: 16 residues. In DNA, the CDR3 is TGTGCCAGTAGTAACAGGGGCGCGTCTGGGGCCAACGTCCTGACTTTC. It encodes CASSNRGASGANVLTF.

This clone has a handful of counts. The rearrangement uses TRBV7-2 and TRBJ1-5, with unresolved D. CDR1 and CDR2 (germline): SGHTA, FQGNSA. The CDR3 is 14 residues long. Trimming removed 1 base from V and 0 bases from J, with 4 bases in between. The CDR3: CASSLGHSNQPQHF. The CDR3 DNA is TGTGCCAGCAGCTTAGGGCATAGCAATCAGCCCCAGCATTTT.

The chain carries TRBV6-6 and TRBJ2-1; 9 positions agree with TRBD2. Germline V lookup: CDR1 MNHNY, CDR2 SVGAGI (reference sequence). CDR3 length: 16 residues. V dropped 6 bases and J dropped 9; count of bases not matched to a gene: 15. CDR3: CASSRGGREGLFEQFF. CDR3 coding DNA: TGTGCCAGCAGCCGGGGGGGGCGGGAGGGCCTCTTTGAGCAGTTCTTC.

The CDR3 sequence is CASSLAGGRANLYNEQFF. DNA for the CDR3: TGTGCCAGCAGCCTTGCTGGCGGGAGGGCCAATTTATACAATGAGCAGTTCTTC. This chain links TRBV28 with TRBJ2-1, with 9 bases aligning to TRBD2. Trimming at V came to 6 bases and at J to 4 bases, leaving 16 bases not matched to a gene. This CDR3 spans 18 amino acids. Germline V CDR1 and CDR2: MDHEN, SYDVKM.

The V call is TRBV4-1, the J call TRBJ1-2; 10 nucleotides line up with TRBD1. The CDR3 is made up of 16 amino acids. Germline V lookup: CDR1 MGHRA, CDR2 YSYEKL. V shed 0 bases and J 4 bases; nucleotides not matched to a gene: 5. CDR3 sequence (DNA): TGCGCCAGCAGCCAAGATAAGGGACAGGGGATCTATGGCTACACCTTC. It specifies CASSQDKGQGIYGYTF.

The V call is TRBV16, the J call TRBJ2-5; TRBD2 is a possible D gene (7 bases). CDR1 is KGHSY, CDR2 FQNENV, per germline. V shed 4 bases and J shed 5 bases, with 14 bases lying between them. The length of the CDR3 is 14 residues. CDR3 region: CASSPGGGQETQYF. The CDR3 coding sequence is TGTGCCAGCAGCCCCGGCGGGGGCCAGGAGACCCAGTACTTC.

This chain joins TRBV5-1 and TRBJ2-7; the match to TRBD1 covers 7 bases. Unmatched junction bases numbered 11, after V lost 0 bases and J lost 5 bases. The V gene's germline CDR1 is SGHRS and CDR2 YFSETQ. The CDR3 is 16 residues long. DNA of the CDR3: TGCGCCAGCAGCTTGGGACAGGGAGCCCGTCTGGACGAGCAGTACTTC. Its translation is CASSLGQGARLDEQYF.

This chain connects TRBV18 to TRBJ2-3; possible D gene TRBD1, 6 bases. The CDR3 is 15 amino acids. In germline, CDR1 is KGHSH, CDR2 LQKENI. The V end lost 2 bases, the J end lost 5 bases, and 14 bases lay between the germline ends. The CDR3, as DNA: TGTGCCAGCTCACCAATGGGAACAGGGTTAGATACGCAGTATTTT. This sequence encodes CASSPMGTGLDTQYF. Full variable domain (outside the CDR3, taken from reference TRBV18 and TRBJ2-3): NAGVMQNPRHLVRRRGQEARLRCSPMKGHSHVYWYRQLPEEGLKFMVYLQKENIIDESGMPKERFSAEFPKEGPSILRIQQVVRGDSAAYFCASSPMGTGLDTQYFGPGTRLTVL.

The genes are TRBV28 and TRBJ2-1; 11 bases map to TRBD1. This CDR3 comprises 16 residues. The germline gives CDR1 MDHEN, CDR2 SYDVKM. Germline trimming cut 4 bases from V and 8 bases from J; bases unmatched to any gene: 10. CDR3 DNA: TGTGCCAGCAGTTCCGCGGGACAGGGGGTTTTGGATGAGCAGTTCTTC. Residues: CASSSAGQGVLDEQFF.

In its sample, this clone was seen a few times. The chain carries TRBV19 and TRBJ1-1; D may be TRBD1 (6 bases). Deletions cut 8 bases from V and 6 bases from J, with 16 bases between. There are 13 residues in the CDR3. In germline, CDR1 is LNHDA, CDR2 SQIVND (reference sequence). For the CDR3, the DNA is TGTGCCAGTTCAGGGGTTGGGAATGCTGAAGCTTTCTTT. It specifies CASSGVGNAEAFF. The variable domain in full, completed from reference TRBV19 and TRBJ1-1, reads DGGITQSPKYLFRKEGQNVTLSCEQNLNHDAMYWYRQDPGQGLRLIYYSQIVNDFQKGDIAEGYSVSREKKESFPLTVTSAQKNPTAFYLCASSGVGNAEAFFGQGTRLTVV.